The 20 T cell receptor beta chains listed next were all sequenced from one sample in a study of beta chain features in type 1 diabetes. Of the isolated RNA, all was reverse transcribed, and so the sequenced material was expressed TCRB transcripts. Data came from immunoSEQ multiplex PCR; TCRdb stores just in-frame clones and leaves some out. Among more than 150,000 clones listed, less than 15% were seen once. Material for sequencing was central memory CD4+ T cells from blood. The receptors derive from a woman aged 18-35 years in good health.

This clone turned up a few times. This chain connects TRBV5-4 to TRBJ1-5; D perhaps matches TRBD1 (5 bases). CDR3 length: 13 amino acids. Germline CDR1 reads SGHNT; CDR2 reads YYREEE (reference sequence). Trimming took off 5 bases at V and 7 bases at J, with 13 bases between the two ends. The CDR3 is CASSRDGRQPQHF. The CDR3, as DNA: TGTGCCAGCAGTCGGGACGGGAGGCAGCCCCAGCATTTT.

This clone was seen a handful of times. This chain joins TRBV25-1 and TRBJ2-3, with D possibly TRBD2 on 5 matching bases. The germline V gene encodes CDR1 MGHDK and CDR2 SYGVNS. The CDR3 has 13 amino acids. The V and J ends lost 8 bases and 5 bases respectively, with 14 bases between them. The CDR3 sequence: CASVPGGQDTQYF. The CDR3 nucleotides read TGTGCCAGCGTCCCTGGCGGGCAAGATACGCAGTATTTT.

A few counts support this clone. The CDR3 loop reads CSVEWQSNQPQHF. The CDR3 DNA follows: TGCAGCGTTGAGTGGCAGTCTAATCAGCCCCAGCATTTT. The chain carries TRBV29-1 and TRBJ1-5; D is unresolved. This CDR3 contains 13 residues. The ends were cut back, 3 bases at V and 4 bases at J, with 10 bases in the middle. CDR1 is SQVTM and CDR2 is ANQGSEA in the germline V gene.

This chain joins TRBV27 and TRBJ1-2, with D possibly TRBD1 on 5 matching bases. The CDR3 consists of 14 residues. CDR1 and CDR2 from the germline V gene are MNHEY and SMNVEV (reference sequence). V lost 6 bases and J 4 bases, leaving 15 bases between the germline ends. CDR3 protein: CASSPNRGFYGYTF. The CDR3 region has the DNA TGTGCCAGCAGCCCCAACCGGGGGTTCTATGGCTACACCTTC.

This clone was seen only a few times. Other DNA sequences in the sample encode the same CDR3. The chain uses TRBV30 and TRBJ1-1; TRBD1 is a possible D gene (6 bases). V lost 2 bases to trimming and J lost 1 base, with 8 bases between them. The V gene's germline CDR1 is GTSNPN and CDR2 SVGIG (reference sequence). The CDR3 has 13 residues. The CDR3 here is CAWSQQGNTEAFF. The CDR3 region has the DNA TGTGCCTGGAGTCAACAGGGGAACACTGAAGCTTTCTTT. The full variable domain, with the rest looked up from reference TRBV30 and TRBJ1-1, is SQTIHQWPATLVQPVGSPLSLECTVEGTSNPNLYWYRQAAGRGLQLLFYSVGIGQISSEVPQNLSASRPQDRQFILSSKKLLLSDSGFYLCAWSQQGNTEAFFGQGTRLTVV.

V usage is TRBV6-6 and J usage is TRBJ2-3, with 7 positions matching TRBD1. CDR1 and CDR2 (germline): MNHNY, SVGAGI (reference sequence). The CDR3 consists of 15 residues. V trimming: 3 bases; J trimming: 0 bases; junction bases outside the gene matches: 3. CDR3 in amino acids: CASSYQGVSTDTQYF. The CDR3 bases are TGTGCCAGCAGTTATCAGGGGGTCAGCACAGATACGCAGTATTTT.

This clone was counted a few times. The rearrangement uses TRBV29-1 and TRBJ2-7, with TRBD2 identical over 8 bases. The J segment lost 7 bases and the V segment lost 4 bases, leaving 12 bases of the junction unmatched. This CDR3 has 14 residues. Looked up from germline, CDR1 is SQVTM and CDR2 is ANQGSEA. The CDR3 bases are TGCAGCGTTGGGGGGAGAGCGGGAGCGGGTGAGCAGTACTTC. It yields the protein CSVGGRAGAGEQYF.

This clone was observed a handful of times. Other DNA sequences from this sample encode an identical CDR3 as well. The rearrangement joins TRBV27 to TRBJ2-7, with 7 bases identical to TRBD1. The J segment lost 2 bases and the V segment lost 1 base, leaving 5 bases of the junction unmatched. Germline lookup yields CDR1 MNHEY and CDR2 SMNVEV (reference sequence). This CDR3 spans 15 amino acids. This chain's CDR3 is CASSLFRGPTYEQYF. The CDR3 DNA is TGTGCCAGCAGTTTATTTAGGGGGCCAACCTACGAGCAGTACTTC.

The chain employs TRBV28 and TRBJ2-7, with D perhaps matching TRBD1 (6 bases). This CDR3 is 13 amino acids long. The V end was cut by 10 bases, the J end by 0 bases, with 13 bases between. Germline-derived CDR1 and CDR2 are MDHEN and SYDVKM. This CDR3 is CATTGFPSYEQYF. CDR3 nucleotide sequence: TGTGCCACAACAGGGTTTCCCTCCTACGAGCAGTACTTC.

The sample holds a few counts of this clone. This sequence joins TRBV13 and TRBJ2-3; perhaps TRBD2 as D (6 bases). The germline V and J ends were trimmed by 3 bases and 7 bases, with 14 bases remaining between them. CDR1 and CDR2 from the germline V gene are PRHDT and FYEKMQ (reference sequence). This CDR3 spans 14 amino acids. The CDR3 nucleotides are TGTGCCAGCAGCTTGGGAAGCGGGCAAAATACGCAGTATTTT. As protein: CASSLGSGQNTQYF.

The chain joins TRBV28 to TRBJ2-7, with 8 bases fitting TRBD1. Germline V gene lookup returns CDR1 MDHEN and CDR2 SYDVKM. The V segment lost 6 bases and the J segment 2 bases; nucleotides outside the gene matches: 3. This CDR3 is built from 13 residues. The CDR3 bases are TGTGCCAGCAGAAGGACAGGGACCTACGAGCAGTACTTC. This encodes CASRRTGTYEQYF.

V usage is TRBV30 and J usage is TRBJ2-4, with D possibly being TRBD2 (5 bases). This CDR3 has 11 residues. CDR1 is GTSNPN, CDR2 SVGIG, per germline (reference sequence). Trimming removed 5 bases from V and 10 bases from J, with 12 bases in between. The CDR3 is CAWFGRGIQYF. The CDR3 nucleotides read TGTGCCTGGTTCGGACGGGGTATTCAGTACTTC.

The chain recombines TRBV5-1 with TRBJ1-2, with D unresolved. V lost 1 base and J lost 3, with 7 bases in between. CDR1 SGHRS and CDR2 YFSETQ come from the germline V gene. This CDR3 region has 13 residues. The CDR3 nucleotides read TGCGCCAGCAGCTTGAACGGGGACTATGGCTACACCTTC. Amino acid sequence: CASSLNGDYGYTF.

This clone was counted between two and nine times. V and J are TRBV10-3 and TRBJ2-7; 12 bases line up with TRBD2. V lost 1 base, J lost 6 bases, and 4 bases stayed unmatched. The CDR3 loop spans 15 amino acids. Germline V gene data show CDR1 as ENHRY and CDR2 as SYGVKD. CDR3 nucleotide sequence: TGTGCCATCAGTGAGTGGACTAGCGGGATAGTCGAGCAGTACTTC. Protein: CAISEWTSGIVEQYF.

This clone was detected only a few times. The rearrangement links TRBV30 to TRBJ1-4; TRBD1 agrees at 7 bases. There are 14 residues in the CDR3. V shed 5 bases, J shed 14 bases, and the junction held 17 bases outside the gene matches. Germline V gives CDR1 GTSNPN, CDR2 SVGIG (reference sequence). The CDR3 nucleotides are TGTGCCTGGGGAAAAAAGGGGGCCTTAATCTACCTGTTTTTT. This gives the protein CAWGKKGALIYLFF.

The sample holds a few counts of this clone. The rearrangement joins TRBV21-1 to TRBJ1-1. TRBV21-1 counts as a pseudogene. The CDR3 totals 15 residues. The CDR3 DNA sequence: TGTGCCAGCCTCGGGGGGGACCATATGAACACTGAAGCTTTCTTT. Encoded protein: CASLGGDHMNTEAFF.

This clone came up a few times. The chain is built from TRBV28 and TRBJ2-1; a weak D match, TRBD2 (5 bases). The CDR3 covers 17 residues. The V gene's germline CDR1 is MDHEN and CDR2 SYDVKM. V was clipped by 5 bases and J by 0 bases, with 17 bases between them. CDR3 protein: CASSPLLEATSYNEQFF. CDR3 nucleotides: TGTGCCAGCAGTCCTTTACTGGAGGCTACCTCCTACAATGAGCAGTTCTTC.

To note about this clone: Other DNA sequences of this sample code for an identical CDR3. V usage is TRBV7-9 and J usage is TRBJ2-1, with TRBD2 as a possible D gene (5 bases). The length of the CDR3 is 13 residues. CDR1 and CDR2 from the germline V gene are SEHNR and FQNEAQ (reference sequence). V lost 5 bases to trimming and J lost 4 bases, with 9 bases between them. The CDR3 reads CASSAGGYNEQFF. In DNA form, the CDR3 reads TGTGCCAGCAGCGCTGGCGGGTACAATGAGCAGTTCTTC.

This clone appeared a few times. The rearrangement links TRBV18 to TRBJ2-1; 10 bases agree with TRBD2. Per the germline V gene, CDR1 is KGHSH and CDR2 is LQKENI. With 3 bases clipped from V and 8 bases from J, the junction kept 7 bases outside the gene matches. The CDR3 is 15 amino acids. CDR3 residues: CASSPGSGRIDEQFF. DNA for the CDR3: TGTGCCAGCTCACCGGGTAGCGGGAGGATTGATGAGCAGTTCTTC.

V gene TRBV2 combines with J gene TRBJ2-5; 8 bases fit TRBD1. Unmatched junction bases numbered 13, after V lost 8 bases and J lost 5 bases. CDR1 is SNHLY, CDR2 FYNNEI, per germline. The CDR3 has 15 amino acids. In nucleotides, the CDR3 is TGTGCCAGCTCCGGACAGGGAATAGCGCGGGAGACCCAGTACTTC. It specifies CASSGQGIARETQYF.